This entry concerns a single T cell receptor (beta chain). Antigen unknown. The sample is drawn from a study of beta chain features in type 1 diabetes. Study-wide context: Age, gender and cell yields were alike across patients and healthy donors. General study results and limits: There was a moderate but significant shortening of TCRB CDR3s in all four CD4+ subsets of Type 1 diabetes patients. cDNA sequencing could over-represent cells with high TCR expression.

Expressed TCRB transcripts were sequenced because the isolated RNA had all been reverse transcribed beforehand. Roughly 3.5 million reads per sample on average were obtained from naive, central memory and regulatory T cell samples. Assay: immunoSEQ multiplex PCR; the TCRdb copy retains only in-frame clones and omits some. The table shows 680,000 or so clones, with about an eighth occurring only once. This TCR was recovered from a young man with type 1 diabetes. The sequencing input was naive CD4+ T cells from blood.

CDR3 residues: CASSSRQADNYGYTF. The CDR3 DNA follows: TGTGCCAGCAGCTCCAGACAGGCTGATAACTATGGCTACACCTTC. J is TRBJ1-2 and V is TRBV5-4, with a tentative D call TRBD1 (6 bases). With 3 bases removed from V and 1 base from J, the gap between germline ends came to 13 bases. The germline gives CDR1 SGHNT, CDR2 YYREEE (reference sequence). The CDR3 length is 15 residues. Full variable domain (missing parts from reference TRBV5-4 and TRBJ1-2): ETGVTQSPTHLIKTRGQQVTLRCSSQSGHNTVSWYQQALGQGPQFIFQYYREEENGRGNFPPRFSGLQFPNYSSELNVNALELDDSALYLCASSSRQADNYGYTFGSGTRLTVV.